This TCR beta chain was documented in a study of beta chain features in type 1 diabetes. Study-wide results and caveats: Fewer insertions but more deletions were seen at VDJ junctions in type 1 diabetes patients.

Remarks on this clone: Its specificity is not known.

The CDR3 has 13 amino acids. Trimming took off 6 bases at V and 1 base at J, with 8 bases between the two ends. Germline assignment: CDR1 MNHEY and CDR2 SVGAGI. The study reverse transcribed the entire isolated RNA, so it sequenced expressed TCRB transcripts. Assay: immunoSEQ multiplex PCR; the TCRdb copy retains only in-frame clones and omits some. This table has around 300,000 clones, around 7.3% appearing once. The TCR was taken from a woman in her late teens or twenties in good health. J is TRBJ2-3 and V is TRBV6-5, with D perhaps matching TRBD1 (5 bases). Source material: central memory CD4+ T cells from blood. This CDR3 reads CASRPQGTDTQYF. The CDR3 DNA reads TGTGCCAGCAGACCACAGGGCACAGATACGCAGTATTTT.